This is a list of T cell receptor beta chains from one sample in a study of post-analysis software for immune sequencing data. MiXCR, run by TCRdb on the PCR reads, gives a single entry per CDR3 protein. Seen here are under 650,000 distinct CDR3 sequences, 40% to 50% observed once, and the top ten hold about 1.8%. Sequencing was carried out using blood. The origin of the receptors is a girl aged 10-17 years with multiple sclerosis. CDR3s include the opening cysteine and the closing phenylalanine or tryptophan. Clone size is shown for a subset of rows, as once, few, many or a class of expanded clone.

V gene	clone size	CDR3 length	CDR3 protein
TRBV10-3	NA	14	CAISEGQGDQPQHF
TRBV29-1	few	16	CSVNLDRALPNTEAFF
TRBV30	NA	15	CAWSVSPAHLETQYF
TRBV12-3/TRBV12-4	NA	14	CASTTGTGNTEAFF
TRBV7-6	few	16	CASSLMAGTATDTQYF
TRBV20-1	once	12	CSARSGRDTQYF
TRBV12-3/TRBV12-4	NA	13	CASRGLGNSPLHF
TRBV12-3/TRBV12-4	NA	14	CASSFGPLAHEQFF
TRBV29-1	NA	13	CSAVETINQPQHF
TRBV12-3/TRBV12-4	NA	17	CASSLGLAGVSTDAQYF
TRBV10-3	NA	15	CAIRATGGVGEKLFF
TRBV3-1	NA	14	CASSQDIGQSEAFF
TRBV5-5	NA	13	CASSRIPGEKLFF
TRBV5-8	once	19	CASSLDGANRGSGANVLTF
TRBV6-1	NA	12	CAIGASSYEQYF
TRBV20-1	once	13	CSANGPSNQPQHF
TRBV10-3	few	16	CAISESPLGVGQPQHF
TRBV5-1	NA	16	CASSMGTAGSNQPQHF
TRBV12-3/TRBV12-4	NA	15	CASSLAPPGTYGYTF
TRBV9	NA	16	CASSVGSQWRDNEQFF
TRBV12-3/TRBV12-4	NA	14	CASLKSGKGDTQYF
TRBV5-1	few	16	CASSLNGDHLSEKLFF
TRBV27	NA	16	CASTPTGQGVCQPQYF
TRBV21-1	NA	15	CASSKDRRAADTQYF
TRBV10-3	NA	15	CAIRRSGTLHNEQFF
TRBV10-3	many	16	CATTISTSGGVIEQFF
TRBV3-1	NA	13	CASSQATSTEAFF
TRBV11-2	few	13	CASGAGLRDTQYF
TRBV2	NA	19	CASSFGTATTPSSTDTQYF
TRBV29-1	NA	14	CSVRTGESSYEQYF
TRBV12-3/TRBV12-4	NA	15	CASSFITGKGNEQFF
TRBV6-6	NA	14	CASRTFRRNTEAFF
TRBV7-9	NA	13	CASSHPGGYEQYF
TRBV20-1	NA	14	CSARGPSWYNEQFF
TRBV5-6	NA	11	CASSFRREQFF
TRBV7-9	few	14	CASSLGTGSYGYTF
TRBV12-3/TRBV12-4	few	14	CASSLTGGRTEAFF
TRBV5-1	NA	16	CASSPVDLGGTDTQYF
TRBV29-1	few	13	CSAMTGEDEKLFF
TRBV27	few	16	CASSPLGGQGDQPQHF
TRBV20-1	NA	14	CSARGGGESYEQYF
TRBV11-3	few	14	CASSFSGSGDEQYF